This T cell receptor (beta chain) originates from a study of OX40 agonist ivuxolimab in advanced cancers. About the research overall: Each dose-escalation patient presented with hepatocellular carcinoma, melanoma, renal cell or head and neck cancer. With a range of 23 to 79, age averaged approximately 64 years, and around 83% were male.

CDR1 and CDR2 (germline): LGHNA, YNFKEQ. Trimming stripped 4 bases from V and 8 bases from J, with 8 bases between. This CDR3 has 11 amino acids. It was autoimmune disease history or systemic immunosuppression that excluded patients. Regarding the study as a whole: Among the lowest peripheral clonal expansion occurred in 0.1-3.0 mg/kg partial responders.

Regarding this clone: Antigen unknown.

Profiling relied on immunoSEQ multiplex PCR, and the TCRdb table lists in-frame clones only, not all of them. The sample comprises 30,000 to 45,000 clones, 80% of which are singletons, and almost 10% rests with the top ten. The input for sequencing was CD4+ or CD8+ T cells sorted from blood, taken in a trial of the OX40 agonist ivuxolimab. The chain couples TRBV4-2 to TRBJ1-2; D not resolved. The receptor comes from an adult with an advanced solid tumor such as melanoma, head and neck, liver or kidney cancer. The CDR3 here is CASSLTGGYTF. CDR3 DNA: TGTGCCAGCAGCCTAACGGGGGGCTACACCTTC.